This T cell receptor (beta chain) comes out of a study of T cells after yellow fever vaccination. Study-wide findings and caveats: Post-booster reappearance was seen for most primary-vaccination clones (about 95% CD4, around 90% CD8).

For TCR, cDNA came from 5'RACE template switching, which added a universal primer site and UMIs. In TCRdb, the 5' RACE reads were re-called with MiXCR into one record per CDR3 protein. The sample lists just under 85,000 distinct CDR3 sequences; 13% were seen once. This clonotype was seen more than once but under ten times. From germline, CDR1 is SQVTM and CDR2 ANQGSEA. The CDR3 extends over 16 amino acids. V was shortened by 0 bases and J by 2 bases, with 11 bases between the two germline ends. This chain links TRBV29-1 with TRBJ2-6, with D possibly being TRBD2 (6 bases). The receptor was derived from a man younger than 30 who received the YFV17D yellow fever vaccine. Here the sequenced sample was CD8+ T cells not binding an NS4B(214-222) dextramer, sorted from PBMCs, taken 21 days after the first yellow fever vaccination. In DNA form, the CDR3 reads TGCAGCGTTGAAGAAGTCCCGGGGGCTGGGGCCAACGTCCTGACTTTC. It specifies CSVEEVPGAGANVLTF.